The source of this T cell receptor (beta chain) is a study of cytomegalovirus exposure and HLA in healthy donors. Points from the study as a whole: Indistinguishable V segments such as TRBV6-2 and TRBV6-3 were excluded. Analysis was performed later, and it showed HLA-associated TCR beta chains to be more clonally expanded than equally common others.

Germline CDR1 SGHAT, CDR2 FQNNGV. The germline V and J ends were trimmed by 5 bases and 3 bases, with 11 bases remaining between them. CDR3 length equals 13 residues. For this clone: Its antigen remains unknown.

The primer mix had 60 Vbeta and 13 Jbeta primers. Repertoires were generated with immunoSEQ multiplex PCR, while TCRdb's copy carries only in-frame clones and drops some. The sample totals around 53,000 clones. Healthy people donating bone marrow made up the donors. Nominal health characterized the donors when sampled, though unrecorded immune exposures were likely. Sample: PBMCs. The chain uses TRBV11-2 and TRBJ2-7; D is undetermined. This TCR came from a young man in good health and CMV-seropositive. CDR3 sequence (DNA): TGTGCCAGCAGCGTAGTGTTAGACTACGAGCAGTACTTC. It yields the protein CASSVVLDYEQYF.